These 24 T cell receptor beta chains came from one sample sequenced in a study of blood T cell repertoires in COVID-19. Sequencing used immunoSEQ multiplex PCR; TCRdb keeps in-frame clones, though not all of them. This table holds fewer than 350,000 clones, 75% to 95% found once. Sequenced: peripheral blood. These receptors were collected from a woman aged 30 to 39 with COVID-19, enrolled during active disease.

The chain combines TRBV9 with TRBJ1-2, with 8 bases fitting TRBD1. V gave up 7 bases and J gave up 6 bases; unmatched junction bases: 11. In germline, CDR1 is SGDLS, CDR2 YYNGEE. The CDR3 runs 14 residues. The CDR3 is CASGRQGLPDGYTF. As DNA, the CDR3 is TGTGCCAGCGGTAGACAGGGGTTACCTGATGGCTACACCTTC.

This chain joins TRBV28 and TRBJ1-5; possible D gene TRBD1, 6 bases. The germline gives CDR1 MDHEN, CDR2 SYDVKM. Trimming took off 6 bases at V and 5 bases at J, with 17 bases between the two ends. CDR3 length equals 15 residues. The CDR3 DNA sequence: TGTGCCAGCAGCCCTAGAGGGACATATTATCAGCCCCAGCATTTT. This codes for CASSPRGTYYQPQHF. Full variable domain (outside the CDR3, taken from reference TRBV28 and TRBJ1-5): DVKVTQSSRYLVKRTGEKVFLECVQDMDHENMFWYRQDPGLGLRLIYFSYDVKMKEKGDIPEGYSVSREKKERFSLILESASTNQTSMYLCASSPRGTYYQPQHFGDGTRLSIL.

The rearrangement joins TRBV6-5 to TRBJ1-2, with D unresolved. V was pared by 6 bases and J by 7 bases, with 15 bases between. Per germline, CDR1 MNHEY and CDR2 SVGAGI. The CDR3 sequence is 13 residues long. CDR3 residues: CASRRRKEGGYTF. CDR3 sequence (DNA): TGTGCCAGCAGGAGGAGGAAGGAGGGTGGCTACACCTTC.

V gene TRBV19 combines with J gene TRBJ2-5; D perhaps matches TRBD2 (5 bases). V dropped 3 bases and J dropped 5 bases, with 10 bases sitting between them. Per germline, CDR1 LNHDA and CDR2 SQIVND (reference sequence). There are 13 residues in the CDR3. DNA for the CDR3: TGTGCCAGTAGTATTACGTCGGGGGAGACCCAGTACTTC. Translating gives CASSITSGETQYF.

The chain recombines TRBV3-1 (or the pseudogene TRBV3-2) with TRBJ2-1, with 10 bases fitting TRBD2. Germline trimming cut 8 bases from V and 6 bases from J; bases unmatched to any gene: 13. Germline lookup yields CDR1 LGHDT and CDR2 YNNKEL (reference sequence). The CDR3 has 16 amino acids. CDR3: CASGQLAGRGSNEQFF. In DNA, the CDR3 is TGTGCCAGCGGACAACTAGCGGGAAGGGGGTCCAATGAGCAGTTCTTC.

The chain joins TRBV6-2 or TRBV6-3 to TRBJ2-1, with TRBD2 matching over 8 bases. V shed 2 bases, J shed 6 bases, and the junction held 6 bases outside the gene matches. CDR1 and CDR2 (germline): MNHEY, SVGEGT. This CDR3 is built from 15 residues. In DNA, the CDR3 is TGTGCCAGCAGTTACAAGGCGGGAGGTATCAATGAGCAGTTCTTC. Its protein is CASSYKAGGINEQFF.

The CDR3 loop reads CASSSYRGTNEKLFF. The CDR3 coding sequence is TGTGCCAGCAGCTCATACAGGGGAACTAATGAAAAACTGTTTTTT. The chain joins TRBV7-9 to TRBJ1-4; TRBD1 agrees at 7 bases. Germline V gene lookup returns CDR1 SEHNR and CDR2 FQNEAQ (reference sequence). Trimming at V came to 4 bases and at J to 1 base, leaving 3 bases not matched to a gene. The CDR3 runs 15 residues.

This clone appeared a single time. This chain links TRBV6-5 with TRBJ1-5; no definite D call. Germline V CDR1 and CDR2: MNHEY, SVGAGI. This CDR3 contains 12 residues. V was pared by 5 bases and J by 2 bases, with 4 bases between. CDR3 residues: CASSPGNQPQHF. The CDR3 coding sequence is TGTGCCAGCAGTCCGGGCAATCAGCCCCAGCATTTT.

V usage is TRBV27 and J usage is TRBJ2-7; 7 bases align to TRBD2. The CDR3 is 14 amino acids. V lost 5 bases and J lost 2; bases outside the gene matches: 6. Germline CDR1 MNHEY, CDR2 SMNVEV (reference sequence). The CDR3 loop reads CASSEGGSTYEQYF. In DNA form, the CDR3 reads TGTGCCAGCAGTGAGGGCGGGAGCACCTACGAGCAGTACTTC.

This chain connects TRBV19 to TRBJ1-5; TRBD1 matches at 11 bases. V was clipped by 3 bases and J by 12 bases; unmatched bases: 1. CDR3 length: 12 amino acids. Germline assignment: CDR1 LNHDA and CDR2 SQIVND (reference sequence). CDR3 nucleotides: TGTGCCAGTAGTATTGGGACAGGGGGCCAGCATTTT. It yields the protein CASSIGTGGQHF.

The genes are TRBV28 and TRBJ1-1, with D perhaps matching TRBD1 (6 bases). V lost 3 bases and J 1 base, leaving 15 bases between the germline ends. Per germline, CDR1 MDHEN and CDR2 SYDVKM. There are 16 residues in the CDR3. This CDR3 reads CASSFWGPSSNTEAFF. The CDR3, as DNA: TGTGCCAGCAGTTTTTGGGGGCCCTCCTCGAACACTGAAGCTTTCTTT.

The chain combines TRBV5-4 with TRBJ2-5; 11 bases are a match to TRBD2. J lost 2 bases, V lost 0 bases, and 3 bases had no gene match. The CDR3 consists of 16 residues. Germline assignment: CDR1 SGHNT and CDR2 YYREEE (reference sequence). The CDR3 nucleotides read TGTGCCAGCAGCTTGGGACTAGCGGGAAGGCAAGAGACCCAGTACTTC. Protein product: CASSLGLAGRQETQYF.

V gene TRBV27 combines with J gene TRBJ1-5; D remains unclear. The CDR3 has 17 amino acids. Germline V gene lookup returns CDR1 MNHEY and CDR2 SMNVEV (reference sequence). Trimming pared 0 bases from V and 1 base from J, leaving 13 bases between. The CDR3 DNA sequence: TGTGCCAGCAGTTTATCCGGTAGTCGGTGGAGCAATCAGCCCCAGCATTTT. This sequence encodes CASSLSGSRWSNQPQHF.

About this clone: This sample also contains other DNA sequences that code for the same CDR3. The rearrangement links TRBV7-3 to TRBJ2-1, with TRBD2 matching 9 bases. Per germline, CDR1 SGHTA and CDR2 FQGTGA. Germline trimming cut 5 bases from V and 5 bases from J; bases unmatched to any gene: 7. The CDR3 sequence is 15 residues long. CDR3 sequence: CASSPTGLADNEQFF. CDR3 coding DNA: TGTGCCAGCAGCCCAACGGGACTAGCCGACAATGAGCAGTTCTTC. The full variable domain, with the rest looked up from reference TRBV7-3 and TRBJ2-1, is GAGVSQTPSNKVTEKGKYVELRCDPISGHTALYWYRQSLGQGPEFLIYFQGTGAADDSGLPNDRFFAVRPEGSVSTLKIQRTERGDSAVYLCASSPTGLADNEQFFGPGTRLTVL.

The rearrangement links TRBV10-2 to TRBJ1-1, with 10 bases aligning to TRBD1. Germline CDR1 is WSHSY and CDR2 is SAAADI. The V and J ends lost 10 bases and 6 bases, in that order; junction bases with no gene match: 11. This CDR3 contains 14 residues. The CDR3 DNA reads as TGCGCCACCAACCGGGGACAGGGGACCCCTGAAGCTTTCTTT. Translation: CATNRGQGTPEAFF.

Only one count was recorded for this clone. The chain has TRBV30 and TRBJ1-1, with a weak D call TRBD1 (5 bases). V was clipped by 4 bases and J by 0 bases, with 9 bases between them. Germline assignment: CDR1 GTSNPN and CDR2 SVGIG (reference sequence). This CDR3 spans 13 amino acids. The CDR3 nucleotides are TGTGCCTGGAATATAGGGGTGAACACTGAAGCTTTCTTT. The encoded protein is CAWNIGVNTEAFF.

The J gene is TRBJ2-7, the V gene TRBV7-9; D not certain. CDR1 is SEHNR, CDR2 FQNEAQ, per germline (reference sequence). The CDR3 is made up of 12 amino acids. The V end was cut by 2 bases, the J end by 4 bases, with 6 bases between. The CDR3 protein is CASSLTRYEQYF. The CDR3 coding sequence is TGTGCCAGCAGCTTAACTCGGTACGAGCAGTACTTC.

This chain joins TRBV5-4 and TRBJ2-2; 9 bases map to TRBD1. CDR3 length: 14 amino acids. Per the germline V gene, CDR1 is SGHNT and CDR2 is YYREEE (reference sequence). V dropped 4 bases and J dropped 6; count of bases not matched to a gene: 4. CDR3 in DNA: TGTGCCAGCAGCCCACAGGGGGCTCCCGGGGAGCTGTTTTTT. Encoded protein: CASSPQGAPGELFF.

The rearrangement uses TRBV7-6 and TRBJ2-6; TRBD1 aligns across 9 bases. There are 18 residues in the CDR3. The germline V gene encodes CDR1 SGHVS and CDR2 FNYEAQ. V lost 6 bases, J lost 1 base, and 10 bases stayed unmatched. The CDR3 protein is CASSSSGQGRSGANVLTF. In DNA, the CDR3 is TGTGCCAGCAGTTCTAGTGGACAGGGGAGGTCTGGGGCCAACGTCCTGACTTTC.

This chain connects TRBV30 to TRBJ2-7; TRBD2 matches at 7 bases. The CDR3 contains 13 residues. V shed 2 bases and J 5 bases; nucleotides not matched to a gene: 6. Per the germline V gene, CDR1 is GTSNPN and CDR2 is SVGIG (reference sequence). The CDR3 spells CAWSREGDHEQYF. CDR3 DNA: TGTGCCTGGAGTAGGGAGGGAGACCACGAGCAGTACTTC. Full variable domain (remainder filled in from reference TRBV30 and TRBJ2-7): SQTIHQWPATLVQPVGSPLSLECTVEGTSNPNLYWYRQAAGRGLQLLFYSVGIGQISSEVPQNLSASRPQDRQFILSSKKLLLSDSGFYLCAWSREGDHEQYFGPGTRLTVT.

The chain joins TRBV10-3 to TRBJ2-7; the D is unclear. CDR1 is ENHRY and CDR2 is SYGVKD in the germline V gene. This CDR3 spans 12 amino acids. The V end was cut by 10 bases, the J end by 0 bases, with 10 bases between. The CDR3 DNA is TGTGCCACCCTAGAGAGCTCCTACGAGCAGTACTTC. Protein sequence: CATLESSYEQYF.

V is TRBV15 and J is TRBJ2-1; 9 bases map to TRBD1. Losses at the gene ends were 3 bases for V and 2 bases for J; bases not matched to a gene: 11. The CDR3 is made up of 18 amino acids. Germline values: CDR1 LNHNV, CDR2 YYDKDF (reference sequence). The CDR3 protein is CATSRGVPGQGPYNEQFF. CDR3 DNA sequence: TGTGCCACCAGCAGGGGTGTACCGGGACAGGGACCCTACAATGAGCAGTTCTTC.

The V and J genes are TRBV4-3 and TRBJ2-3; 7 bases are shared with TRBD1. The ends lost 1 base at V and 11 bases at J; junction bases unmatched: 3. The CDR3 is 12 amino acids. Germline values: CDR1 LGHNA, CDR2 YSLEER. The CDR3: CASSQGTGLQYF. Here the CDR3 DNA reads TGCGCCAGCAGCCAAGGGACAGGCTTGCAGTATTTT.

The chain combines TRBV6-5 with TRBJ2-7, with 11 positions matching TRBD2. Germline trimming cut 4 bases from V and 9 bases from J; bases unmatched to any gene: 5. Germline V gene sequence: CDR1 MNHEY, CDR2 SVGAGI. This CDR3 spans 13 amino acids. The CDR3 is CASSFTTSGRQYF. The CDR3 coding sequence is TGTGCCAGCAGTTTCACTACTAGCGGGAGGCAGTACTTC.